This T cell receptor (beta chain) was identified during a study of cytomegalovirus exposure and HLA in healthy donors listed by TCRdb under 2017. As for the study more broadly: In an earlier analysis of under 750 of the donors, approximately 260 Gb of sequence data and approximately 120 million unique TCR beta sequences from 180 million or so T cells were reported. The aim of the study was to test whether cataloging public T cell receptors could identify signatures of past pathogen exposure. Among approximately 370 genotyped donors of the cohort, an average of roughly 230,000 unique TCR beta nucleotide sequences was sequenced per donor, of which about 19% were non-productive. Approximately 300 gigabases of sequencing data and around 88 million unique TCR sequences made up an early release that covered several hundred HLA-typed donors. Of the roughly 400 genotyped donors, about 80% fell in the genetic ancestry cluster associated with self-reported Caucasian donors. An earlier analysis of approximately 500 of the donors applied high-throughput TCR beta sequencing to assess whether each TCR beta V gene segment acted as functional or pseudogenic. Class I and class II HLA loci were covered by the typing at four-digit resolution. The study used immunosequencing to profile the T cell repertoires of 600 to 850 subjects and linked those repertoires to cytomegalovirus serostatus. Donor age, sex, ethnicity and CMV serostatus were compiled alongside the repertoire data. Along with the approximately 650-subject first cohort, a separate validation cohort of over a hundred different subjects was used. Typing coverage varied by locus: roughly 629-630 donors for A, B, C, DRB1 and DQB1; roughly 510 for DQA1; some 610 for DPA1; approximately 450 for DPB1. All discovery cohort repertoires had been generated using a single sequencing platform. To predict cytomegalovirus infection status, the study brought together high-throughput TCR immunosequencing, statistical association of individual TCRs with disease status, and machine learning. A later genetic analysis used genome-wide SNP genotypes for about 60% of the 666 donors, treating that subset as a discovery cohort. About 5 DR-DQ haplotypes were handled as single units for association and clustering, since linkage in the cohort was strong. In the later analysis, no new phenotypic data were used to find candidate immune exposures; instead, reliance was placed on TCR beta sequences and their occurrence across donors. A later analysis re-analyzed previously published TCR beta repertoires from roughly 630 donors and added high-resolution HLA genotyping to study TCR occurrence patterns.

Broader findings and caveats from the paper: Because counts were too low, roughly 16 rarely observed V segments, including chromosome 9 orphons, were left out of the earlier analysis of 587 of the donors. Correlated functional status among segregating V segments might be attributable to linkage disequilibrium, but an unknown experimental factor could not be ruled out. According to a later analysis, most CMV-associated TCR beta chains appeared to be HLA-restricted, and the HLA associations seemed to be driven largely by CMV exposure. Only TCR beta chains were sequenced in this cohort, and the absence of alpha or paired-chain data limited detectable features. In a later analysis, the rate of TCR association differed among HLA loci, with DRB1 alleles having the most associated TCRs and HLA-C alleles having the fewest. Compared with equally common non-associated chains, HLA-associated TCR beta chains in a later analysis were more clonally expanded and had lower generation probabilities. Several of the top co-occurrence clusters appeared to be linked to parvovirus B19, influenza, CMV and Epstein-Barr virus, according to a later analysis. Most TCR sequences were observed very rarely across donors, whereas some public TCRs were present in many individuals. Roughly uniform sequencing depth across donors was assumed in presence/absence analyses, although this assumption may not hold. In vitro tests confirmed that a few of the cytomegalovirus-associated TCR beta chains recognize cytomegalovirus antigens. A later analysis associated approximately 17,000 TCR beta sequences with specific HLA alleles at a false discovery rate of 0.05. Because some donors lacked HLA typing at each locus, the association tests relied only on the typed subset. Immune exposure information for the cohort was limited to CMV serostatus. The sequencing pipeline was judged likely to have produced a cluster of highly shared sequence variants as a technical artifact. Cytomegalovirus status was reported to be diagnosed by the classifier with high specificity and sensitivity in both the original and validation cohorts. The 87-base-pair reads could not distinguish some IMGT-functional V segments, including TRBV6-2 and TRBV6-3, so those segments were excluded. In an earlier analysis of 587 of the donors, most TCR beta V segments were observed in productive rearrangements about 90% or about 30% of the time, broadly matching IMGT annotations. The authors suggested that the approach could potentially be generalized to other disease states and immunological phenotypes. A further reported finding was that TCR beta sequences accurately predicted the HLA-A and HLA-B alleles for most subjects in the first cohort. In a later genetic analysis, a missense DCLRE1C variant was associated with V-gene and J-gene trimming of TCR beta chains, and the association was replicated in an independent cohort. When HLA alleles, especially DR and DQ, strongly co-occurred, TCR associations were difficult to assign to individual alleles. In the study, approximately 160 TCR beta chains were listed as associated with cytomegalovirus. In a later genetic analysis, fewer N-insertions in productive TCRs were reported among donors in an Asian-associated ancestry cluster than the approximately 630-donor mean.

From V the trimming removes 4 bases and from J it removes 1 base, while the gene matches leave 7 bases of the junction unaccounted for. The germline V gene specifies SGHRS as CDR1 and YFSETQ as CDR2. The CDR3 measures 15 amino acids from cysteine to phenylalanine. Solely the CDR3 DNA is kept, with 45 bases framed from the first base. In total, around 600 healthy bone marrow donors made up the cohort. At the time of sampling, every cohort member was nominally healthy, though immune exposures that went unrecorded were likely present. The donor tested CMV seropositive, placing the donor among the 310 or so seropositive members of the cohort. Every donor gave a peripheral blood sample, and the peripheral blood mononuclear cells from that sample were used for TCR beta sequencing. Genomic DNA was extracted from the blood cell samples with the Qiagen DNeasy Blood Extraction Kit. Remarks on this clone: Its binding antigen is unknown. The sample holds no much larger clone one base away, and base qualities are not on file.

The receptor library was made with the immunoSEQ multiplex PCR assay. For the multiplex PCR, a mixture combining 60 forward primers for TCR Vbeta segments and 13 reverse primers for TCR Jbeta segments was used. A multiplex PCR assay on genomic DNA amplified the CDR3 region of rearranged TCR beta genes. The amplified TCR beta libraries were sequenced on the Illumina HiSeq System as 87-base-pair reads. On the authors' methods: A later analysis tallied 70 million to 100 million unique TCR beta chains across the 666 repertoires, and roughly 11 million of those chains were shared by two or more donors. A nearest-neighbor algorithm error-corrected the raw reads and collapsed the reads into unique sequences, merging closely related sequences to remove PCR and sequencing errors. CDR3 sequences were aligned to IMGT reference sequences to assign V, D and J gene segments. For a sequence to be retained, a match of at least six nucleotides was required to both a V gene segment and a J gene segment. A rearrangement was called productive if the CDR3 had no stop codons and remained in frame with V and J, and every other rearrangement was called non-productive. Following IMGT convention, CDR3 was defined as the stretch from the second conserved V-encoded cysteine up to the conserved J-encoded phenylalanine. Sequences without an unambiguous match to a single V gene segment were excluded from the earlier analysis of about 640 of the donors. An earlier analysis of 587 of the donors called V segments functional above 56.7% productive rearrangements and segregating when the between-donor standard deviation exceeded 5%. A statistical classification framework was developed to diagnose cytomegalovirus status using the catalog of TCR beta chain sequences. A later analysis assigned V and J genes by comparing TCR nucleotide sequences with IMGT/GENE-DB human TR gene sequences. Using the TCRdist pipeline, a later analysis assigned CDR3 sequences along with most-parsimonious VDJ recombination scenarios. A later analysis defined each TCR beta chain by its CDR3 amino acid sequence plus V-gene family, and excluded reads lacking a unique V-gene family. As a way to deal with suspected cross-contamination and a sequencing artifact, a later analysis dropped 500 to 700 nucleotide sequences that were highly shared and had low generation probability. In a later analysis, a clonal expansion index was calculated for each public chain from normalized within-repertoire ranks of inferred template counts. In a later analysis, generation probabilities were computed using a VDJ recombination model fitted to out-of-frame rearrangements, and the results were checked against IGoR. In a later analysis, TCR-TCR, TCR-HLA and TCR-CMV co-occurrence was scored with hypergeometric tests, and a repertoire-size bias correction was applied to TCR pairs. False discovery rates were estimated in a later analysis by permuting HLA or CMV assignments 20 times. In a later analysis, co-occurring TCRs were grouped with DBSCAN, and TCRdist sequence similarity was added when clustering was performed within HLA-allele-positive subsets. For co-occurrence clustering, repertoires with fewer than 30,000 or more than 120,000 public chains were excluded, along with 4 to 6 repertoires with anomalous nucleotide sharing. This immuneACCESS table, as held by TCRdb, lists in-frame sequences with V and J called but not all clones. Of the missing ones, under half trace to an unresolved V gene in checked studies; the others have no known cause. The V and J calls and clone size are taken from that table; D and trimming were inferred from the DNA. The sample table records under 150,000 clones; 63% of these occur just once. The leading ten clones occupy 8% to 10% of the sample.

This TCR derives from a man aged 40-49 years in good health and CMV-seropositive. The chain is encoded by TRBV5-1 joined to TRBJ2-7; TRBD1 aligns with 8 central bases. Sequencing used PBMCs. The DNA sequence is TGCGCCAGCAGCATCGATGGACAGGGATCCTACGAGCAGTACTTC. Its coded protein is CASSIDGQGSYEQYF.